The rows below give T cell receptor beta chains drawn from one sample of a study of shared clonotypes between healthy human individuals. The table came from immunoSEQ multiplex PCR; TCRdb's copy has only in-frame clones and leaves some out. This table has some 630,000 clones, roughly 95% appearing once. The sequencing input was naive CD8+ T cells sorted from blood. These receptors originate from a young woman in good health. Both conserved end residues are part of each CDR3. D genes are given only for firm matches. Only some rows state a clone size, as once, few, many or a class for expanded clones.

clone size	J gene	D gene	V gene	CDR3 DNA	CDR3 protein
NA	TRBJ2-5	NA	TRBV29-1	TGCAGCGTTGTGGACGAGACCCAGTACTTC	CSVVDETQYF
NA	TRBJ2-2	NA	TRBV30	TGTGCCTGGGGCAGGGATCGCACCGGGGAGCTGTTTTTT	CAWGRDRTGELFF
NA	TRBJ2-1	NA	TRBV28	TGTGCCAGCAGTTCCTTATCAGACACGGCGCCGTTTTACAATGAGCAGTTCTTC	CASSSLSDTAPFYNEQFF
NA	TRBJ2-1	TRBD2	TRBV30	TGTGCCTGTACACTAGCGGGAGGAGGTGAGCAGTTCTTC	CACTLAGGGEQFF
once	TRBJ2-7	TRBD2	TRBV7-9	TGTGCCAGCAGCTTGGGAGGGAACTACGAGCAGTACTTC	CASSLGGNYEQYF
NA	TRBJ2-5	NA	TRBV13	TGTGCCAGCAGCTCGACTCTACAAGAGACCCAGTACTTC	CASSSTLQETQYF
NA	TRBJ2-7	NA	TRBV2	TGTGCCAGCAGTGAAGAGGTCAGCTCCTACGAGCAGTACTTC	CASSEEVSSYEQYF
NA	TRBJ2-5	NA	TRBV5-4	TGTGCCAGCAGCTTGTCTGGGAGCGGTGAGGCCCAGTACTTC	CASSLSGSGEAQYF
NA	TRBJ2-3	NA	TRBV19	TGTGCCAGTAGTCCAGGCCACACAGGACCCACAGATACGCAGTATTTT	CASSPGHTGPTDTQYF
NA	TRBJ2-1	NA	TRBV29-1	TGCAGCGTTGAACCATCCAACAGGAATGAGCAGTTCTTC	CSVEPSNRNEQFF
NA	TRBJ2-1	TRBD2	TRBV5-4	TGTGCCAGCATCCCCTCCGGACTAGCGATCCATGAGCAGTTCTTC	CASIPSGLAIHEQFF
NA	TRBJ2-5	TRBD1	TRBV7-9	TGTGCCAGCAGCCTTGGACAGGGGGCGCAAGAGACCCAGTACTTC	CASSLGQGAQETQYF
NA	TRBJ2-1	NA	TRBV29-1	TGCAGCGTTCAGGGGACTGATGCCTACAATGAGCAGTTCTTC	CSVQGTDAYNEQFF
NA	TRBJ2-7	TRBD2	TRBV28	TGTGCCAGCAGTCTGGGCCGGGGGGACGAGCAGTACTTC	CASSLGRGDEQYF
NA	TRBJ2-7	NA	TRBV7-9	TGTGCCAGCAGCGGAATAAGCGCAGGACCTCCCTACGAGCAGTACTTC	CASSGISAGPPYEQYF
NA	TRBJ1-1	NA	TRBV25-1	TGTGCCAGCAGTGGGTTTCCGGCGAACACTGAAGCTTTCTTT	CASSGFPANTEAFF
NA	TRBJ2-7	NA	TRBV7-9	TGTGCCAGCAGCTCTCCTAGCTACTACGAGCAGTACTTC	CASSSPSYYEQYF
NA	TRBJ2-5	NA	TRBV4-1	TGCGCCAGCAGCCTCCTACAGGGTGTGGAGACCCAGTACTTC	CASSLLQGVETQYF
NA	TRBJ2-2	TRBD1	TRBV28	TGTGCCAGCAGCCTCAGGGGGCACGGGGAGCTGTTTTTT	CASSLRGHGELFF
NA	TRBJ2-5	TRBD2	TRBV10-2	TGCGCCAGCAGTGAGTGGGAGGGAGAGACCCAGTACTTC	CASSEWEGETQYF
NA	TRBJ2-7	TRBD2	TRBV7-8	TGTGCCAGCAGCCAAATGGCTAGCGGCTCCTACGAGCAGTACTTC	CASSQMASGSYEQYF
NA	TRBJ2-7	NA	TRBV9	TGTGCCAGCAGCCCGACCGGGACTGCCGCCTACGAGCAGTACTTC	CASSPTGTAAYEQYF
NA	TRBJ1-2	TRBD1	TRBV28	TGTGCCGGGAGGGACAGGGGTGTGTATGGCTACACCTTC	CAGRDRGVYGYTF
NA	TRBJ2-7	NA	TRBV7-9	TGTGCCAGCAGCCCACGGACAGAGACCTACGAGCAGTACTTC	CASSPRTETYEQYF
NA	TRBJ2-3	TRBD2	TRBV5-1	TGCGCCAGCAGCCCCCGGGGTGCGGGAGGTGAGGCAGATACGCAGTATTTT	CASSPRGAGGEADTQYF
NA	TRBJ2-7	NA	TRBV5-4	TGTGCCAGCAGCCTGGAGGGAGCGCAGTACTTC	CASSLEGAQYF
NA	TRBJ2-7	NA	TRBV9	TGTGCCAGCAGCGTAACGGCAGGTTCCTACGAGCAGTACTTC	CASSVTAGSYEQYF
NA	TRBJ2-7	NA	TRBV29-1	TGCAGCGTGGGCACAGGAGGGCCAACCTACGAGCAGTACTTC	CSVGTGGPTYEQYF
NA	TRBJ2-6	NA	TRBV5-4	TGTGCCAGCAGCTCTGGGGCCAACGTCCTGACTTTC	CASSSGANVLTF
NA	TRBJ2-7	TRBD1	TRBV29-1	TGCAGCGTTGAAGAGGACAGGGCCGAGCAGTACTTC	CSVEEDRAEQYF
NA	TRBJ2-2	NA	TRBV2	TGTGCCAGCGAACAAAAATCCGGGGAGCTGTTTTTT	CASEQKSGELFF
NA	TRBJ2-7	NA	TRBV6-5	TGTGCCAGCAGTTACTGGGGGGCAACCTACGAGCAGTACTTC	CASSYWGATYEQYF
NA	TRBJ2-7	NA	TRBV5-4	TGTGCCAGCAGCTTCAACGGGGGCTACGAGCAGTACTTC	CASSFNGGYEQYF
once	TRBJ2-1	NA	TRBV27	TGTGCCAGCAAAAGGGGGTCAAACAATGAGCAGTTCTTC	CASKRGSNNEQFF
NA	TRBJ1-2	NA	TRBV7-6	TGTGCCAGCAGCTTAGGGGGTCCTTATGGCTACACCTTC	CASSLGGPYGYTF
NA	TRBJ1-1	NA	TRBV5-4	TGTGCCAGCAGCTTGTTTGAACAGCTGAACACTGAAGCTTTCTTT	CASSLFEQLNTEAFF
once	TRBJ2-1	TRBD2	TRBV15	TGTGCCACCAGCAGGGATAGCGGGAGGGAGGCCTACAATGAGCAGTTCTTC	CATSRDSGREAYNEQFF
NA	TRBJ2-5	TRBD2	TRBV28	TGTGCCAGCAGTCCGGGACTAGCGGGAGGGGGAGGAGAGACCCAGTACTTC	CASSPGLAGGGGETQYF
once	TRBJ2-7	NA	TRBV29-1	TGCAGCGCCTGTAACCTCTCAGCGTTTCCCTACGAGCAGTACTTC	CSACNLSAFPYEQYF
NA	TRBJ2-3	TRBD2	TRBV28	TGTGCCAGCAGTCGACTAGCGGGCACAGATACGCAGTATTTT	CASSRLAGTDTQYF
NA	TRBJ2-7	NA	TRBV9	TGTGCCAGCAGCGTGGGATCGGGACCCCCCGCCTTC	CASSVGSGPPAF
NA	TRBJ2-1	TRBD2	TRBV2	TGTGCCAGCAGTCCGAGCGGGAGGGCCCGCAATGAGCAGTTCTTC	CASSPSGRARNEQFF
NA	TRBJ2-5	NA	TRBV27	TGTGCCAGCACCCCCCTGGGGGCGAGCCAAGAGACCCAGTACTTC	CASTPLGASQETQYF
NA	TRBJ1-5	TRBD1	TRBV19	TGTGCCAGTAGTATGGGACAGGGGGGTAATCAGCCCCAGCATTTT	CASSMGQGGNQPQHF
NA	TRBJ2-7	NA	TRBV5-4	TGTGCCAGCAGCGCGTCGGGGGTAGAATGGTACGAGCAGTACTTC	CASSASGVEWYEQYF
NA	TRBJ2-7	NA	TRBV11-1	TGTGCCAGCGAGACTTCCGAATACGAGCAGTACTTC	CASETSEYEQYF
NA	TRBJ2-7	NA	TRBV6-6	TGTGCCAGCAGTGCCTCAGGGGCCCACGAGCAGTACTTC	CASSASGAHEQYF
NA	TRBJ2-5	NA	TRBV7-9	TGTGCCAGCAGCTTAGGACAGGGAGGTCCAGAGACCCAGTACTTC	CASSLGQGGPETQYF
NA	TRBJ1-5	NA	TRBV7-2	TGTGCCAGCAGCTTAGAGGAATGGAATCAGCCCCAGCATTTT	CASSLEEWNQPQHF
NA	TRBJ2-7	NA	TRBV15	TGTGCCACCAGCAGAGGCCGCACTGGGCGTTCCGACGAGCAGTACTTC	CATSRGRTGRSDEQYF
NA	TRBJ2-1	NA	TRBV9	TGTGCCAGCAGCGTAGGAGACGCCCATGAGCAGTTCTTC	CASSVGDAHEQFF
NA	TRBJ2-7	TRBD2	TRBV5-6	TGTGCCAGCAGCTCGCCTTTAGAGCGGGAGGGGAACGAGCAGTACTTC	CASSSPLEREGNEQYF
NA	TRBJ2-1	NA	TRBV9	TGTGCCAGCAGCGTAGAGATGGGACTGGGGTACGTTGAGCAGTTCTTC	CASSVEMGLGYVEQFF
few	TRBJ2-2	NA	TRBV7-9	TGTGCCAGCAGCTTTCCCGGGGAGCTGTTTTTT	CASSFPGELFF
NA	TRBJ2-7	TRBD2	TRBV10-3	TGTGCCATCAGTGACGGGACTAGTGGCGAGCAGTACTTC	CAISDGTSGEQYF
NA	TRBJ2-7	NA	TRBV27	TGTGCCAGCAGTGATGGATCGGGCTCCTACGAGCAGTACTTC	CASSDGSGSYEQYF
NA	TRBJ1-5	NA	TRBV6-1	TGTGCCAGCAGTCGGGACGGGGGCAATCAGCCCCAGCATTTT	CASSRDGGNQPQHF